This T cell receptor (beta chain) stems from a study of shared clonotypes between healthy human individuals. Study as a whole: There were three CD4 naive, three CD4 memory, two CD8 naive and one CD8 memory plates per donor.

To note about this clone: Its antigen is unidentified.

Notes on the study in general: Estimated richness values were generally larger in naive subsets than in memory subsets.

V dropped 1 base and J dropped 1 base, with 9 bases sitting between them. Germline-derived CDR1 and CDR2 are SGHVS and FNYEAQ. The CDR3 covers 15 residues. TCRdb's table, derived via immunoSEQ multiplex PCR, lists solely in-frame clones and lacks some. The sample includes over a million clones, roughly 96% seen only once; the top ten take roughly 1.2%. CD4+ cells underwent separation, giving CD45RA+ naive and CD45RA-negative memory subsets. The sample was naive CD4+ T cells sorted from blood. Subset described: CD45RA+ positively selected. V gene TRBV7-6 combines with J gene TRBJ2-3; D tentatively fits TRBD1 or TRBD2 (6 bases each). The source is a man aged 25 to 45 in good health. The CDR3 DNA sequence: TGTGCCAGCAGCTTAGTGGGGGGCCGCACAGATACGCAGTATTTT. Protein sequence: CASSLVGGRTDTQYF.